One and the same sample provided the 23 T cell receptor beta chains below, sequenced in a study of OX40 agonist ivuxolimab in advanced cancers. This table comes from immunoSEQ multiplex PCR, and its TCRdb copy is limited to in-frame clones, with some not included. This repertoire shows 95,000 to 150,000 clones, 80% to 90% found once; its top ten account for 0.55%. The source was CD4+ or CD8+ T cells sorted from blood, collected in a trial of the OX40 agonist ivuxolimab. The source of these receptors is an adult with an advanced solid tumor such as melanoma, head and neck, liver or kidney cancer.

This chain joins TRBV6-5 and TRBJ2-7, with 7 bases identical to TRBD1. Germline V gene sequence: CDR1 MNHEY, CDR2 SVGAGI. Trimming removed 7 bases from V and 5 bases from J; junction bases left unmatched: 8. This CDR3 contains 13 residues. The chain's CDR3 is CASTQGVRHEQYF. As DNA, the CDR3 is TGTGCCAGCACCCAGGGGGTAAGGCACGAGCAGTACTTC.

V usage is TRBV5-6 and J usage is TRBJ1-1; TRBD1 is a possible D gene (6 bases). The V and J ends lost 6 bases and 3 bases respectively, with 15 bases between them. The germline CDR1 and CDR2 sequences are SGHDT and YYEEEE. CDR3 size: 14 residues. This CDR3 is CASKQGGRDTEAFF. The CDR3 DNA reads TGTGCCAGCAAACAGGGCGGTAGGGACACTGAAGCTTTCTTT.

The CDR3 loop reads CASSFPQGVGQFF. The CDR3 DNA reads as TGTGCCAGCAGTTTCCCCCAGGGTGTTGGCCAGTTCTTC. The chain links TRBV28 to TRBJ2-1; weak D call: TRBD1 (5 bases). The CDR3 extends over 13 amino acids. Germline CDR1 and CDR2: MDHEN and SYDVKM. Between the trimmed V and J ends, which lost 3 bases and 13 bases, there was a span of 16 bases.

The chain couples TRBV10-3 to TRBJ2-1; 7 bases are a match to TRBD1. Germline assignment: CDR1 ENHRY and CDR2 SYGVKD. The CDR3 sequence is 14 residues long. V lost 11 bases and J lost 0; bases outside the gene matches: 7. In DNA form, the CDR3 reads TGTGCCGCCCAGGGGGTGAGCTCCTACAATGAGCAGTTCTTC. Its translation is CAAQGVSSYNEQFF.

The chain carries TRBV18 and TRBJ2-3; D is possibly TRBD1 or TRBD2 (5 bases each). With 3 bases removed from V and 3 bases from J, the gap between germline ends came to 10 bases. The CDR3 covers 14 residues. Germline V CDR1 and CDR2: KGHSH, LQKENI. The CDR3 spells CASSPGEGTDTQYF. CDR3 bases: TGTGCCAGCTCACCGGGAGAGGGGACAGATACGCAGTATTTT.

The chain uses TRBV28 and TRBJ2-4; TRBD2 aligns across 13 bases. The V gene's germline CDR1 is MDHEN and CDR2 SYDVKM. The CDR3 is made up of 15 amino acids. J gave up 9 bases and V 5 bases, and 7 bases lay outside the gene matches. The CDR3 DNA is TGTGCCAGCAGTCGCACGGGACTAGCGGGGAGCATTCAGTACTTC. It translates to CASSRTGLAGSIQYF.

CDR3 residues: CASSPQGPFETQYF. CDR3 nucleotides: TGTGCCAGTAGTCCTCAGGGCCCGTTTGAGACCCAGTACTTC. The chain links TRBV19 to TRBJ2-5; the D gene is possibly TRBD1 (5 bases). Per the germline V gene, CDR1 is LNHDA and CDR2 is SQIVND (reference sequence). The CDR3 runs 14 residues. The V end was cut by 5 bases, the J end by 5 bases, with 15 bases between.

The chain employs TRBV11-2 and TRBJ2-5; 10 bases are shared with TRBD2. The CDR3 sequence is 15 residues long. V shed 3 bases and J 4 bases; nucleotides not matched to a gene: 5. CDR1 is SGHAT and CDR2 is FQNNGV in the germline V gene. CDR3 amino acids: CASSFSGGAGETQYF. The CDR3, as DNA: TGTGCCAGCAGCTTCAGCGGGGGGGCCGGAGAGACCCAGTACTTC.

The chain is built from TRBV7-9 and TRBJ1-2; D remains ambiguous. From germline, CDR1 is SEHNR and CDR2 FQNEAQ (reference sequence). Trimming removed 3 bases at V and 0 bases at J, with 8 bases between. The CDR3 length is 14 residues. In DNA, the CDR3 is TGTGCCAGCAGCTTTGACACCTCTAACTATGGCTACACCTTC. Amino acids: CASSFDTSNYGYTF.

The chain links TRBV28 to TRBJ1-4, with 7 bases matching TRBD1. Germline values: CDR1 MDHEN, CDR2 SYDVKM. Trimming took 5 bases from V and 7 from J; bases not matched to a gene: 10. The CDR3 spans 15 residues. The CDR3 nucleotides are TGTGCCAGCAGTCGCCCGACAGGGTCAGGTGAAAAACTGTTTTTT. This encodes CASSRPTGSGEKLFF.

The chain combines TRBV7-9 with TRBJ1-4; possible D gene TRBD1, 6 bases. The CDR3 runs to 14 residues. The ends were cut back, 5 bases at V and 7 bases at J, with 14 bases in the middle. Germline CDR1 SEHNR, CDR2 FQNEAQ (reference sequence). CDR3 sequence: CASSKGLRGEKLFF. The CDR3 DNA reads as TGTGCCAGCAGCAAGGGTCTCAGGGGTGAAAAACTGTTTTTT.

The V gene is TRBV2, the J gene TRBJ2-4; D remains unclear. Germline V lookup: CDR1 SNHLY, CDR2 FYNNEI. The V end was cut by 4 bases, the J end by 8 bases, with 12 bases between. This CDR3 is 13 amino acids long. The CDR3 reads CASSASRVDIQYF. CDR3 DNA: TGTGCCAGCAGTGCATCCCGGGTTGACATTCAGTACTTC.

CDR3 in amino acids: CASSLSPPGTSGGVGETQYF. The CDR3 nucleotides read TGCGCCAGCAGCTTGTCCCCACCCGGGACTAGCGGGGGGGTCGGAGAGACCCAGTACTTC. V and J are TRBV5-1 and TRBJ2-5; TRBD2 aligns across 16 bases. The CDR3 is 20 residues long. Germline V gene data show CDR1 as SGHRS and CDR2 as YFSETQ. V gave up 1 base and J gave up 4 bases; unmatched junction bases: 13.

The chain combines TRBV10-1 with TRBJ1-6; perhaps TRBD1 as D (6 bases). The germline V gene has CDR1 WNHNN and CDR2 SYGVQD (reference sequence). CDR3 length: 14 residues. V dropped 6 bases and J dropped 6 bases, with 12 bases sitting between them. The CDR3, as DNA: TGCGCCAGCAGCCAGGACAGAAGTAATTCACCCCTCCACTTT. Protein sequence: CASSQDRSNSPLHF.

The chain employs TRBV6-1 and TRBJ1-1; D call uncertain. The CDR3 is made up of 13 amino acids. Germline CDR1 is MNHNS and CDR2 is SASEGT. Trimming took off 4 bases at V and 4 bases at J, with 10 bases between the two ends. The CDR3: CASSGAWGTEAFF. DNA of the CDR3: TGTGCCAGCAGTGGGGCTTGGGGCACTGAAGCTTTCTTT.

This CDR3 reads CASSLGTGDGNTIYF. For the CDR3, the DNA is TGTGCCAGCAGCTTGGGGACAGGGGATGGAAACACCATATATTTT. The rearrangement links TRBV5-4 to TRBJ1-3, with TRBD1 matching 9 bases. CDR3 length equals 15 residues. With V trimmed by 0 bases and J by 3 bases, 1 base remained unmatched. Germline V gene sequence: CDR1 SGHNT, CDR2 YYREEE (reference sequence).

The J gene is TRBJ1-6, the V gene TRBV2, with D maybe TRBD1 (5 bases). Germline values: CDR1 SNHLY, CDR2 FYNNEI. Between the trimmed V and J ends, which lost 3 bases and 2 bases, there was a span of 11 bases. The CDR3 covers 16 residues. CDR3 bases: TGTGCCAGCAGTGACGGGGGGGTCCCCTATAATTCACCCCTCCACTTT. As protein: CASSDGGVPYNSPLHF. Drawing the rest from reference TRBV2 and TRBJ1-6, the complete variable domain is EPEVTQTPSHQVTQMGQEVILRCVPISNHLYFYWYRQILGQKVEFLVSFYNNEISEKSEIFDDQFSVERPDGSNFTLKIRSTKLEDSAMYFCASSDGGVPYNSPLHFGNGTRLTVT.

The chain uses TRBV18 and TRBJ1-5; maybe TRBD1 (6 bases). The germline V and J ends were trimmed by 1 base and 4 bases, with 20 bases remaining between them. Germline V gene sequence: CDR1 KGHSH, CDR2 LQKENI. The CDR3 is 18 amino acids. The CDR3 here is CASSPLAPGRGQNQPQHF. The CDR3 nucleotides are TGTGCCAGCTCACCACTCGCTCCCGGCAGGGGCCAAAATCAGCCCCAGCATTTT.

This rearrangement joins TRBV19 to TRBJ2-3; D possibly corresponds to TRBD2 (6 bases). Trimming took 6 bases from V and 0 from J, leaving 7 bases between them. Germline V lookup: CDR1 LNHDA, CDR2 SQIVND (reference sequence). The CDR3 totals 13 residues. CDR3 DNA sequence: TGTGCCAGTAGGAGCGGGAGCACAGATACGCAGTATTTT. Protein product: CASRSGSTDTQYF.

As concerns this clone: One end of the junction does not line up with germline, which may come from a read error. V usage is TRBV6-5 and J usage is TRBJ2-7; TRBD2 matches at 10 bases. There are 15 residues in the CDR3. Germline V gives CDR1 MNHEY, CDR2 SVGAGI. The CDR3 is CASRPLLAGVYGQYF. The CDR3 coding sequence is TGTGCCAGCAGGCCCCTCCTAGCGGGGGTTTACGGGCAGTACTTC.

The chain uses TRBV10-3 and TRBJ2-3; D is possibly TRBD2 (6 bases). Trimming stripped 11 bases from V and 0 bases from J, with 9 bases between. The CDR3 has 12 residues. Germline V gene sequence: CDR1 ENHRY, CDR2 SYGVKD. The CDR3, as DNA: TGTGCCTCCGGGAGTAGCACAGATACGCAGTATTTT. It is translated as CASGSSTDTQYF.

The rearrangement joins TRBV28 to TRBJ2-1; 7 positions agree with TRBD1. The V gene's germline CDR1 is MDHEN and CDR2 SYDVKM. There are 14 residues in the CDR3. J lost 3 bases, V lost 3 bases, and 2 bases had no gene match. CDR3 DNA sequence: TGTGCCAGCAGTTTGGGACAGCTCTACAATGAGCAGTTCTTC. Translating it yields CASSLGQLYNEQFF.

CDR3 amino acids: CASNSMGYTEAFF. In nucleotides, the CDR3 is TGTGCCTCGAACTCCATGGGATACACTGAAGCTTTCTTT. The chain combines TRBV7-2 with TRBJ1-1; unclear D gene. The CDR3 loop spans 13 amino acids. Germline V CDR1 and CDR2: SGHTA, FQGNSA. Trimming took 11 bases from V and 3 from J, leaving 16 bases between them.